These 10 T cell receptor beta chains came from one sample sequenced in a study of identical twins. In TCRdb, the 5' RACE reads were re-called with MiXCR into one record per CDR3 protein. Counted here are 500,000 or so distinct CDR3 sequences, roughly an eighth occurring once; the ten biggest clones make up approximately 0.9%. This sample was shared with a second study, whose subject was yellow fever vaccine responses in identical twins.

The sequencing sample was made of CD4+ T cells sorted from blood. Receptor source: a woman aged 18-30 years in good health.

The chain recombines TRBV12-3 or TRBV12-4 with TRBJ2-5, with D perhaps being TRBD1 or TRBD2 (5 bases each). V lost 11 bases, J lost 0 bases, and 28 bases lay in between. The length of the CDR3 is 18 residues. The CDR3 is CAFSLGDPREPYQETQYF. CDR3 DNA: TGTGCCTTCAGTTTAGGGGACCCCAGAGAACCCTACCAAGAGACCCAGTACTTC.

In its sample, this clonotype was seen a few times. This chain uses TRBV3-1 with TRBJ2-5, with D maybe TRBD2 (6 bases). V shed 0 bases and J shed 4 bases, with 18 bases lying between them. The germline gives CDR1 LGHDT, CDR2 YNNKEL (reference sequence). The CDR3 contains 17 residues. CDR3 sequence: CASSQDGIGLGGETQYF. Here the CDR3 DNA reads TGTGCCAGCAGCCAAGATGGGATCGGCCTGGGGGGAGAGACCCAGTACTTC.

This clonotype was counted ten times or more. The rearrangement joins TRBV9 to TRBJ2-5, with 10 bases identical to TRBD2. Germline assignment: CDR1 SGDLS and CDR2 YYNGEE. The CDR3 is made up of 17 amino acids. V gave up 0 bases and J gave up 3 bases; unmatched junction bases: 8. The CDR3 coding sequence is TGTGCCAGCAGCGTAGGGAGAGAACTAGCGGGAAAAGAGACCCAGTACTTC. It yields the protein CASSVGRELAGKETQYF. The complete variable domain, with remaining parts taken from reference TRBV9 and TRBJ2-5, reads DSGVTQTPKHLITATGQRVTLRCSPRSGDLSVYWYQQSLDQGLQFLIQYYNGEERAKGNILERFSAQQFPDLHSELNLSSLELGDSALYFCASSVGRELAGKETQYFGPGTRLLVL.

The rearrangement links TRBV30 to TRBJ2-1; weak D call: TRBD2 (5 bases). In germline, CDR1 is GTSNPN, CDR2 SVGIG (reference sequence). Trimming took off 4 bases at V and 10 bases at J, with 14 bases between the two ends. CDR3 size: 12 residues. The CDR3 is CAWNSAPSEQFF. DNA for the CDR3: TGTGCCTGGAATAGCGCGCCAAGCGAGCAGTTCTTC.

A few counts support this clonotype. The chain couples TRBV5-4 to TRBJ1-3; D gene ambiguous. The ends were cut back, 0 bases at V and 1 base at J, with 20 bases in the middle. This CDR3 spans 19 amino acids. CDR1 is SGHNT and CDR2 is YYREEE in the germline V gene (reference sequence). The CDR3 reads CASSLESGNTLKSGNTIYF. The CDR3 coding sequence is TGTGCCAGCAGCTTGGAAAGTGGCAACACTTTAAAATCTGGAAACACCATATATTTT.

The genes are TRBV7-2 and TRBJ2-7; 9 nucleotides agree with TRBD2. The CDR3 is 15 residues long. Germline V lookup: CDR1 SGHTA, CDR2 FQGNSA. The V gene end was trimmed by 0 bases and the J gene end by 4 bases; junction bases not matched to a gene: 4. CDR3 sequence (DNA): TGTGCCAGCAGCTTAGCTAGCGGGAGTGGGTACGAGCAGTACTTC. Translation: CASSLASGSGYEQYF.

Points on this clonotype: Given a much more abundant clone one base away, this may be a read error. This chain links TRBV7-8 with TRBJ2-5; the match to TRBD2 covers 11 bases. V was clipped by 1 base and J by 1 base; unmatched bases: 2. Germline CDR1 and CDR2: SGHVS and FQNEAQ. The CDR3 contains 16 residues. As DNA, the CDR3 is TGTGCCAGCAGCTTAGTAGGGACTAGCGGCCAAGAGACCCAGTACTTC. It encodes CASSLVGTSGQETQYF.

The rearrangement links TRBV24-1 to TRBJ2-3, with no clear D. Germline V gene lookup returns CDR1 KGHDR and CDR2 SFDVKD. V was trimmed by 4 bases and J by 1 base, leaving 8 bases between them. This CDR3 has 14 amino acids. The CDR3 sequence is CATSDVVGTDTQYF. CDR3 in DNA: TGTGCCACCAGTGACGTTGTTGGCACAGATACGCAGTATTTT.

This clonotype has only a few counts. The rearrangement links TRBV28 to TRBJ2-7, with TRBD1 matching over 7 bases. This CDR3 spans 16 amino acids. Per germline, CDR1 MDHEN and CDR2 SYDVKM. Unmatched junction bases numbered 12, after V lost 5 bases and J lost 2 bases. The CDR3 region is CASSLFGDRPTYEQYF. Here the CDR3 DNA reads TGTGCCAGCAGTCTTTTTGGGGACAGACCCACCTACGAGCAGTACTTC.

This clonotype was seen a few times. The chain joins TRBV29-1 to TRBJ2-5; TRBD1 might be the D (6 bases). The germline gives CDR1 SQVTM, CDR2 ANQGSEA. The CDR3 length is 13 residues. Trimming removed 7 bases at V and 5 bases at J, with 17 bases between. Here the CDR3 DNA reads TGCAGCGCCCCCCGCTGGGGGCTGGAGACCCAGTACTTC. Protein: CSAPRWGLETQYF.